The source of this T cell receptor (beta chain) is a study of shared clonotypes between healthy human individuals. Study-wide results and caveats: The study's rarefaction showed incomplete sorted-subset sequencing despite large depth. Several donors held about 5% of naive CD4 clonotypes in common.

V lost 0 bases, J lost 3 bases, and 7 bases stayed unmatched. This CDR3 has 16 residues. CDR1 SGHNT and CDR2 YENEEA come from the germline V gene. Comment on this clone: Its specificity is unknown.

Here immunoSEQ multiplex PCR was the method, and the copy in TCRdb shows in-frame clones only, minus some. The sample holds roughly 2.1 million clones, roughly 91% seen once. The naive CD8 fraction comprised CD45RO-negative cells positively selected for CCR7 and excluded terminally differentiated effector memory CD45RA+ cells. Healthy and HIV-negative, the adult donors had no recent acute infections or vaccinations. The chain has TRBV11-3 and TRBJ2-5; TRBD2 agrees at 7 bases. The sample was naive CD8+ T cells from PBMCs. The source is a man between 18 and 29 years old in good health. Some clones in this sample may be carry-over from other donors' samples. As DNA, the CDR3 is TGTGCCAGCAGCTTAGATTGGGCTAGCGGAGAAGAGACCCAGTACTTC. Its translation: CASSLDWASGEETQYF. The full variable domain, in which reference TRBV11-3 and TRBJ2-5 provide the parts outside the CDR3, is EAGVVQSPRYKIIEKKQPVAFWCNPISGHNTLYWYLQNLGQGPELLIRYENEEAVDDSQLPKDRFSAERLKGVDSTLKIQPAELGDSAVYLCASSLDWASGEETQYFGPGTRLLVL.